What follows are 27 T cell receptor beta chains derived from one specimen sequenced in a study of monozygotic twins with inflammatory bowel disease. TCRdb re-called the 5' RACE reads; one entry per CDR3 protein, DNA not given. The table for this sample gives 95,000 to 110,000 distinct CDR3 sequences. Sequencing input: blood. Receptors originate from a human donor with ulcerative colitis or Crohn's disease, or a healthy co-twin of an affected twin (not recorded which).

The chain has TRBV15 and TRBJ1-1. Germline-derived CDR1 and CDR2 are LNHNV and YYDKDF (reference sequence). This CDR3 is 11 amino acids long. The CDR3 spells CATRGTAEAFF.

CDR3 sequence: CASSLSTRVPNEQYF. The J gene is TRBJ2-7, the V gene TRBV28; there is no DNA to check the TCRdb D call of TRBD1. CDR1 is MDHEN and CDR2 is SYDVKM in the germline V gene. This CDR3 has 15 amino acids.

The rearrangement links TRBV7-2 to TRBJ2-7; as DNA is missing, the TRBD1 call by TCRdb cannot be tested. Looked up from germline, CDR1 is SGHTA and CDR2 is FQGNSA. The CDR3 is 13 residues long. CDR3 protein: CASSLHRSYEQYF.

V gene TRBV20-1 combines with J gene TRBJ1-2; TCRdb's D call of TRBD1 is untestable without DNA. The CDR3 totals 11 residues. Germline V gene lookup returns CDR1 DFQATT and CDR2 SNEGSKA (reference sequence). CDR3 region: CSASPGYGYTF.

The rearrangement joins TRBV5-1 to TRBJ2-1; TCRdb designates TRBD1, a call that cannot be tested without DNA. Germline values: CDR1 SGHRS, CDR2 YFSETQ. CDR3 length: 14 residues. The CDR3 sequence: CASSSTGTYNEQFF.

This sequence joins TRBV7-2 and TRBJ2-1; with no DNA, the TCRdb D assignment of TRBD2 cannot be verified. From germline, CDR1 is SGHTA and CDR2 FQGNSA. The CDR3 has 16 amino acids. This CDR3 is CASSRQAGVTYNEQFF. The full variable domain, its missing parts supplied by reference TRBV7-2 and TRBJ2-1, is GAGVSQSPSNKVTEKGKDVELRCDPISGHTALYWYRQSLGQGLEFLIYFQGNSAPDKSGLPSDRFSAERTGGSVSTLTIQRTQQEDSAVYLCASSRQAGVTYNEQFFGPGTRLTVL.

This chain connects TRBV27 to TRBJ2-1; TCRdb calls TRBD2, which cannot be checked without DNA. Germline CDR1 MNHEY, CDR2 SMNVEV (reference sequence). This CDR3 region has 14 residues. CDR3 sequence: CASSQRELAGGKFF.

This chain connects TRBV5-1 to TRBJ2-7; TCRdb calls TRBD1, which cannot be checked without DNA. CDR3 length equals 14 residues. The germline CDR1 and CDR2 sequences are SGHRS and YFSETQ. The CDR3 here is CASRVGGPTGEQYF.

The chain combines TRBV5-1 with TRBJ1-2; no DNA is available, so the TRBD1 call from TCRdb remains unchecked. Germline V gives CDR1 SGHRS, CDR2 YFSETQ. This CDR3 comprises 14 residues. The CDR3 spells CASSSSGTGFSYTF.

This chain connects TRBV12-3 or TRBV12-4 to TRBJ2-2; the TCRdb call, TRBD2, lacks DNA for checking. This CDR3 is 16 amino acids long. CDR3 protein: CASSPPTRKNTGELFF.

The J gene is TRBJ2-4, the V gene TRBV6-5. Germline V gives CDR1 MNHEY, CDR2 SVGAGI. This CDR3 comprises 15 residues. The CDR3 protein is CASSSPFLAKNIQYF.

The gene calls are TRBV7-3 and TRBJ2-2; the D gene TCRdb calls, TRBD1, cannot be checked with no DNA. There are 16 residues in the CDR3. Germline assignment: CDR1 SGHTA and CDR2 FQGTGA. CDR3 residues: CASSGNRGSGTGELFF.

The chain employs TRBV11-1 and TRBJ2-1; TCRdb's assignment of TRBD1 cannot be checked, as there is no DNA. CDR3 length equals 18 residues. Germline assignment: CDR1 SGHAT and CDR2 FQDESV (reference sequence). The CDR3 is CASSLGVRQDIRFDEQFF.

The CDR3 protein is CSARVGGPVRDTQYF. This rearrangement joins TRBV20-1 to TRBJ2-3; the TCRdb call, TRBD1, lacks DNA for checking. Germline V gene sequence: CDR1 DFQATT, CDR2 SNEGSKA (reference sequence). This CDR3 has 15 amino acids.

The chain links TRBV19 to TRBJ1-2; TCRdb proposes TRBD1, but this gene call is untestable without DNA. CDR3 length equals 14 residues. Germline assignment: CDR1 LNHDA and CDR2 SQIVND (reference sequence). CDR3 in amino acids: CASSNGARGYGYTF.

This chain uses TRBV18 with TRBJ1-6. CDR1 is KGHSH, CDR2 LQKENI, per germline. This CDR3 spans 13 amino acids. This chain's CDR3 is CASSPPLGSPLHF.

This chain's CDR3 is CASSTTGTTSTDTQYF. The chain joins TRBV7-2 to TRBJ2-3; the TRBD1 assignment by TCRdb is unverifiable without DNA. Germline V gene data show CDR1 as SGHTA and CDR2 as FQGNSA. This CDR3 comprises 16 residues.

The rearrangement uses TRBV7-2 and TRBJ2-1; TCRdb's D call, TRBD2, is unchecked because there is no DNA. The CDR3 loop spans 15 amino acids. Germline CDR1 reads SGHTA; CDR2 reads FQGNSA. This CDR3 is CASTIVAGGGNEQFF. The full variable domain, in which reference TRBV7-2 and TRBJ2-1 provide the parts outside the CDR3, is GAGVSQSPSNKVTEKGKDVELRCDPISGHTALYWYRQSLGQGLEFLIYFQGNSAPDKSGLPSDRFSAERTGGSVSTLTIQRTQQEDSAVYLCASTIVAGGGNEQFFGPGTRLTVL.

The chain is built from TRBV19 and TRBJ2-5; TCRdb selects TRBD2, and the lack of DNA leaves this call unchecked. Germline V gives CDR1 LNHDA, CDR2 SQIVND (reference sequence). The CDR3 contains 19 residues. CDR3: CASSIKGTSGRPLQETQYF.

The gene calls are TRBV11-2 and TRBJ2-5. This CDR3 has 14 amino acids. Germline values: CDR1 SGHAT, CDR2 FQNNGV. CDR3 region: CASSLELGMGTQYF.

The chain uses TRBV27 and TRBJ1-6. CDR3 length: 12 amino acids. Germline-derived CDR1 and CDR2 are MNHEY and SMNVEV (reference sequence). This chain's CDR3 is CASSLPNSPLHF.

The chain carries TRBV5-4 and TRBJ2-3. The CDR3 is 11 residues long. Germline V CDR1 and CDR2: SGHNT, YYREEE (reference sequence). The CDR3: CASSSEDTQYF.

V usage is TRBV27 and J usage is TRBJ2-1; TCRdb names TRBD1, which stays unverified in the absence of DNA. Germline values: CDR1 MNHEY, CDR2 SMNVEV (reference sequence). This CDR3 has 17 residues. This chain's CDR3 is CASSLHRQGAKVKEQFF.

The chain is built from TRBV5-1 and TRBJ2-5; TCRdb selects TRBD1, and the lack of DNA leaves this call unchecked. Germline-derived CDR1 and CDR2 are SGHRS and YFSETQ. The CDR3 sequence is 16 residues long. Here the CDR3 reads CASSSRGQGAWETQYF.

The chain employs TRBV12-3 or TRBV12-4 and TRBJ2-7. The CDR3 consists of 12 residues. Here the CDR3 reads CASSFYRYEQYF.

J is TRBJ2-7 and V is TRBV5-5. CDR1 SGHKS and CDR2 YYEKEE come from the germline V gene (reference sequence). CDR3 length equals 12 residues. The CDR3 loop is CASSLWNYEQYF.

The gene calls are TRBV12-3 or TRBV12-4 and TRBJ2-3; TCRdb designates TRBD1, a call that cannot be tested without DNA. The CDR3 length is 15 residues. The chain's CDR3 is CASSFSGGYTDTQYF.